This T cell receptor (beta chain) was observed in a study of blood T cell repertoires in COVID-19. Across the whole study: The study drew acute and convalescent COVID-19 samples from the United States, Italy and Spain. The analysed material was cDNA or gDNA that came from T cells, B-cell-depleted T cells, or PBMCs.

CDR3 size: 16 residues. Germline assignment: CDR1 SGHNT and CDR2 YENEEA. V dropped 1 base and J dropped 3 bases, with 15 bases sitting between them. The repertoire was sequenced with immunoSEQ multiplex PCR; TCRdb's copy has only in-frame clones and lacks some. This sample carries about 140,000 clones, roughly 80% of them seen once, and the ten largest clones take roughly 4.4%. The sequence was obtained from a human donor in a cohort sampled during active COVID-19. The chain has TRBV11-3 and TRBJ2-5; D might be TRBD2 (5 bases). The sequencing sample was made of peripheral blood. The CDR3 DNA sequence: TGTGCCAGCAGCTTAGGTAGGAGGCGGAGAGAAGAGACCCAGTACTTC. Its protein is CASSLGRRRREETQYF. Using reference TRBV11-3 and TRBJ2-5 for the parts outside the CDR3, the full variable domain is EAGVVQSPRYKIIEKKQPVAFWCNPISGHNTLYWYLQNLGQGPELLIRYENEEAVDDSQLPKDRFSAERLKGVDSTLKIQPAELGDSAVYLCASSLGRRRREETQYFGPGTRLLVL.